This TCR beta chain was identified in a study of T cell responses to AZD1222 COVID-19 vaccine. This clone has a single count. Produced via immunoSEQ multiplex PCR; TCRdb's table is partial and in-frame only. The repertoire has about 42,000 clones, about 91% of them found once; the top ten carry about 25%. This CDR3 spans 14 amino acids. Trimming shortened V by 2 bases and J by 4 bases, and 11 bases separated the two germline ends. Germline CDR1 is MNHNS and CDR2 is SASEGT. The material sequenced was peripheral blood, taken 28 days after the second AZD1222 dose. This receptor was taken from an adult who received the AZD1222 COVID-19 vaccine. The V and J genes are TRBV6-1 and TRBJ1-2; no reliable D call. CDR3 sequence (DNA): TGTGCCAGCAGTGAATTATCCCAGAGCTATGGCTACACCTTC. It codes for CASSELSQSYGYTF.